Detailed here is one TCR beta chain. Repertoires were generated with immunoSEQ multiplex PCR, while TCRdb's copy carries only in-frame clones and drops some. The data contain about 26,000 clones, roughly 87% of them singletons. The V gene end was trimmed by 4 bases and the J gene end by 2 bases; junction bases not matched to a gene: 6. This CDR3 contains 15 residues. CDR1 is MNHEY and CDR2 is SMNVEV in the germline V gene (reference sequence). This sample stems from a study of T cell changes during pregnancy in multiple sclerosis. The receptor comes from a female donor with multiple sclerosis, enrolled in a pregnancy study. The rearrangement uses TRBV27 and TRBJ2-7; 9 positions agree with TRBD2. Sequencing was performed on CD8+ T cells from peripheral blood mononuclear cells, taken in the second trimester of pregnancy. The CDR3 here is CASSSSGLATYEQYF. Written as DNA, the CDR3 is TGTGCCAGCAGTTCATCGGGACTAGCCACCTACGAGCAGTACTTC.